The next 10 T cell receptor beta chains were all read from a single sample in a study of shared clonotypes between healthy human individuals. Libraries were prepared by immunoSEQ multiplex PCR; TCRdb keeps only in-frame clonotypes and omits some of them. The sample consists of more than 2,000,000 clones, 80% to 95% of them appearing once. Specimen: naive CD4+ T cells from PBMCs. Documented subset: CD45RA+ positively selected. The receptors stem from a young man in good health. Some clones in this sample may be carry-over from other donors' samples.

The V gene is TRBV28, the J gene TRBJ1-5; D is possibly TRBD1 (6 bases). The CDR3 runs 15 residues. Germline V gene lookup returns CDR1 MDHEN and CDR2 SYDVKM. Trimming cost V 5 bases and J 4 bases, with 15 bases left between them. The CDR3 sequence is CASSQWRGNNQPQHF. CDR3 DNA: TGTGCCAGCAGTCAGTGGAGGGGGAATAATCAGCCCCAGCATTTT.

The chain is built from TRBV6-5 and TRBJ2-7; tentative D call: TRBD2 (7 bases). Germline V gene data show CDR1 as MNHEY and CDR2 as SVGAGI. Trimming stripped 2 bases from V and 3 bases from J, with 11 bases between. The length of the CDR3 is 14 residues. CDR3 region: CASSYAGANYEQYF. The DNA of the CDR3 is TGTGCCAGCAGTTACGCGGGGGCCAACTACGAGCAGTACTTC.

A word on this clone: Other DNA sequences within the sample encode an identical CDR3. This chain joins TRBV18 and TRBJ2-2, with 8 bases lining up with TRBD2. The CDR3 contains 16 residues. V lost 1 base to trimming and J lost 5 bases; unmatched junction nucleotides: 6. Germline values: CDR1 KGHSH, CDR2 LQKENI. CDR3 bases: TGTGCCAGCTCACCACTCAGCGGGAGTGGTACCGGGGAGCTGTTTTTT. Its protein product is CASSPLSGSGTGELFF.

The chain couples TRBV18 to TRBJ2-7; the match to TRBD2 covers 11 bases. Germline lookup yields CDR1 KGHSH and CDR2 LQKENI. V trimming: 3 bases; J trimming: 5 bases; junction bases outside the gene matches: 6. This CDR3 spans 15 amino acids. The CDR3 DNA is TGTGCCAGCTCACCCTATAGCGGGAGGGTCCACGAGCAGTACTTC. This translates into CASSPYSGRVHEQYF.

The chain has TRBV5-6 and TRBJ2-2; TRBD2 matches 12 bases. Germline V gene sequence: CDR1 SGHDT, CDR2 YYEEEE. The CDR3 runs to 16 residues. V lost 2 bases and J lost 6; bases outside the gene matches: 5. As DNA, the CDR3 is TGTGCCAGCAGCTTTCTAGCGGGAGGGGGAGCCGGGGAGCTGTTTTTT. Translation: CASSFLAGGGAGELFF.

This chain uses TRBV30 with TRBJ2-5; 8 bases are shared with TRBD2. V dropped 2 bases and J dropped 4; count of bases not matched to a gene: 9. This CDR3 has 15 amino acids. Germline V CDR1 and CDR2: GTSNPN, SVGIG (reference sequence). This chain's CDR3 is CAWSPAGARGETQYF. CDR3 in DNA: TGTGCCTGGAGTCCAGCGGGAGCGCGAGGAGAGACCCAGTACTTC.

CDR3 DNA: TGTGCCAGCAGCCCCCACAGGGCAGGCAATCAGCCCCAGCATTTT. Residues: CASSPHRAGNQPQHF. The chain combines TRBV4-2 with TRBJ1-5, with D possibly being TRBD1 (6 bases). V was shortened by 4 bases and J by 2 bases, with 12 bases between the two germline ends. The length of the CDR3 is 15 residues. Germline V lookup: CDR1 LGHNA, CDR2 YNFKEQ.

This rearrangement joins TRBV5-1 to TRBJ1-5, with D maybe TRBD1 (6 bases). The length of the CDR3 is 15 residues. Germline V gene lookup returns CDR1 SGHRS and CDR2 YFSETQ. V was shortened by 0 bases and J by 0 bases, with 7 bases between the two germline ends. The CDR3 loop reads CASSLDRASNQPQHF. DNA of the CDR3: TGCGCCAGCAGCTTGGACAGGGCTAGCAATCAGCCCCAGCATTTT.

CDR3 nucleotide sequence: TGTGCCAGCAGTGAAGCGCTTCTAGCCTTGTGGATACGCAAGGGAAGCAATCAGCCCCAGCATTTT. Protein product: CASSEALLALWIRKGSNQPQHF. V and J are TRBV6-1 and TRBJ1-5; D not resolved. This CDR3 comprises 22 residues. The V end lost 0 bases, the J end lost 1 base, and 28 bases lay between the germline ends. CDR1 MNHNS and CDR2 SASEGT come from the germline V gene.

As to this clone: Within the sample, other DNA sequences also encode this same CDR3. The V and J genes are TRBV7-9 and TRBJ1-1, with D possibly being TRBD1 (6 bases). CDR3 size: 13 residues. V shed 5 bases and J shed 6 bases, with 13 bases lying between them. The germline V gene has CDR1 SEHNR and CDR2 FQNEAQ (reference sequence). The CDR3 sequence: CASSLKQGSEAFF. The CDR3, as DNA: TGTGCCAGCAGCCTAAAACAGGGTTCTGAAGCTTTCTTT.